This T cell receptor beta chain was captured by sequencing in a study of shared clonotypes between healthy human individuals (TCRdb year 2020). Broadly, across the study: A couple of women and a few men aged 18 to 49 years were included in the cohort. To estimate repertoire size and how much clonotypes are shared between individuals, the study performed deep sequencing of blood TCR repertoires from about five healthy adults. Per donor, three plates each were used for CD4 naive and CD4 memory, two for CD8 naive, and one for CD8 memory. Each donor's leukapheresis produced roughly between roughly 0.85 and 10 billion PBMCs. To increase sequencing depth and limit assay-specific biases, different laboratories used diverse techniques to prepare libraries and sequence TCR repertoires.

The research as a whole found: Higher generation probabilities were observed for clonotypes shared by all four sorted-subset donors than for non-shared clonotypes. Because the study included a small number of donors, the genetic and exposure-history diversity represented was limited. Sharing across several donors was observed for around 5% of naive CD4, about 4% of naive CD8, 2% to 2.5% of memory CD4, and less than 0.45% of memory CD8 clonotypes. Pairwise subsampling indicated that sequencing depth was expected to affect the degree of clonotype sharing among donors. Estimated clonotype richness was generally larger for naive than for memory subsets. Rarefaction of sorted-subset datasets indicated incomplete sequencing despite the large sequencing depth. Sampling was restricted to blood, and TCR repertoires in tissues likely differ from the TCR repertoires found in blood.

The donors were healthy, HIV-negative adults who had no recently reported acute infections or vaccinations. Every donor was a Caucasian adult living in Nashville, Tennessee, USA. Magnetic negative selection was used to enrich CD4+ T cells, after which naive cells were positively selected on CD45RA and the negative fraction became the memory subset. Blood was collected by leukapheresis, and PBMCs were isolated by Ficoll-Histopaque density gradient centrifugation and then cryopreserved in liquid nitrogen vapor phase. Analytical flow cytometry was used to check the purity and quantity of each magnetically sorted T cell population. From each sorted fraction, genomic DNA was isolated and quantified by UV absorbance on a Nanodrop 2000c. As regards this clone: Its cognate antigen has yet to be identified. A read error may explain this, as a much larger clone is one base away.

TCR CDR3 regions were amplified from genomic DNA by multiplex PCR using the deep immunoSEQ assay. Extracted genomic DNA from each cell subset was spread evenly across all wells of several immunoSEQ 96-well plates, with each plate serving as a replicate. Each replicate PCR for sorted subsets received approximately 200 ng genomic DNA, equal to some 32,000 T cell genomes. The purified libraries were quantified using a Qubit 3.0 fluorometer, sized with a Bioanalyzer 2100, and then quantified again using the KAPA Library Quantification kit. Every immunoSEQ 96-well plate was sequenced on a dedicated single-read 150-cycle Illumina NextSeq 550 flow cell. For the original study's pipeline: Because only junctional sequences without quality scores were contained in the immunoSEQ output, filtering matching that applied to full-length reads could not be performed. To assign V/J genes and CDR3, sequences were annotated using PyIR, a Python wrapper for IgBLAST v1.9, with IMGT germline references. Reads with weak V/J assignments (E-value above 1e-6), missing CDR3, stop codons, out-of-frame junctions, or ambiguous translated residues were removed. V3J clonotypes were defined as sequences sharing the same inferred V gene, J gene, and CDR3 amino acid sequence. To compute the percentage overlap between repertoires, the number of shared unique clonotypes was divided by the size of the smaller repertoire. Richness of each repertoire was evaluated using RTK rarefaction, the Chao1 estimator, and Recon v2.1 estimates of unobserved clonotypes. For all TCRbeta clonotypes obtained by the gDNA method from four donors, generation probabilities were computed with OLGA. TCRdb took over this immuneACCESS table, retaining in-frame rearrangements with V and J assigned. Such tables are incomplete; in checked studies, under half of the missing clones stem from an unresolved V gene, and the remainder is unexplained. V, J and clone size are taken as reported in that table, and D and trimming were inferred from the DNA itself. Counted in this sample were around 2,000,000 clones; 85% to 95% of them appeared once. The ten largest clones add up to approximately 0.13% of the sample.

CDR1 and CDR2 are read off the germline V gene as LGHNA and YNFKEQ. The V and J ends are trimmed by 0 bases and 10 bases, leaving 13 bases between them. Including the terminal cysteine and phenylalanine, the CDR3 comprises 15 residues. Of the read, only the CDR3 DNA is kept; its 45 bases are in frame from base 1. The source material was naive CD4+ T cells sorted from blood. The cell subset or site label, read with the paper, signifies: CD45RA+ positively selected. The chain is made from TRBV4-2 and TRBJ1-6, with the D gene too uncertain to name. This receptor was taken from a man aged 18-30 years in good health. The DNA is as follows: TGTGCCAGCAGCCAAGATGAGCTTAGACCCTCACCCCTCCACTTT. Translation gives CASSQDELRPSPLHF.